This entry lists 29 T cell receptor beta chains sequenced from one sample in a study of Graves' ophthalmopathy and Graves' hyperthyroidism. RNA transcripts provided the template for amplifying TCR beta CDR3 regions. The authors performed first-round RT-PCR with HTBI primers and then a second-round multiplex PCR. TCRdb independently ran MiXCR on the multiplex PCR reads; one entry per CDR3 protein. Of over a million distinct CDR3 sequences in the sample, 35% to 40% are singletons; the top ten hold 11%. The specimen sequenced was peripheral blood or thyroid tissue (not recorded which). Receptor source: an adult man with Graves' hyperthyroidism.

This clonotype has just a few counts. The V call is TRBV12-3 or TRBV12-4, the J call TRBJ1-1, with D unclear. CDR3 length: 13 residues. The V end was cut by 1 base, the J end by 4 bases, with 7 bases between. This CDR3 reads CASSLGVITEAFF. The CDR3 region has the DNA TGTGCCAGCAGTTTAGGGGTGATCACTGAAGCTTTCTTT.

This clonotype has just a few counts. The chain carries TRBV12-3 or TRBV12-4 and TRBJ1-1; D gene ambiguous. The CDR3 sequence is 14 residues long. Between the trimmed V and J ends, which lost 3 bases and 3 bases, there was a span of 11 bases. This chain's CDR3 is CASSLGHRDTEAFF. CDR3 coding DNA: TGTGCCAGCAGTTTGGGTCATAGAGACACTGAAGCTTTCTTT.

V is TRBV10-3 and J is TRBJ1-6; D is perhaps TRBD1 (5 bases). Per germline, CDR1 ENHRY and CDR2 SYGVKD. Trimming left V 8 bases short and J 6 bases short, with 23 bases between. This CDR3 has 17 amino acids. In DNA, the CDR3 is TGTGCCATCGGCATAGCCCAAGAGAGGGGAGGTAATTCACCCCTCCACTTT. This gives the protein CAIGIAQERGGNSPLHF.

This clonotype turned up a few times. This rearrangement joins TRBV7-9 to TRBJ2-7; weak D call: TRBD2 (5 bases). The V end was cut by 1 base, the J end by 3 bases, with 13 bases between. The CDR3 spans 15 residues. Germline V gene lookup returns CDR1 SEHNR and CDR2 FQNEAQ (reference sequence). As DNA, the CDR3 is TGTGCCAGCAGCTTAGATGAGCAGCGGAGCTACGAGCAGTACTTC. It encodes CASSLDEQRSYEQYF.

This clonotype has a count of ten or more. The chain recombines TRBV7-8 with TRBJ2-7, with 8 bases matching TRBD2. The germline CDR1 and CDR2 sequences are SGHVS and FQNEAQ. After removal of 1 base from V and 7 bases from J, the junction contained 6 bases not matched to a gene. The CDR3 totals 14 residues. CDR3 nucleotide sequence: TGTGCCAGCAGCTTAGACGGGGGGGAGAGGGAGCAGTACTTC. Translation: CASSLDGGEREQYF.

For this clonotype: A much larger clonotype is one base distant, so this may be a read error. The rearrangement joins TRBV12-3 or TRBV12-4 to TRBJ1-5; D not certain. This CDR3 has 14 amino acids. The CDR3, as DNA: TGTGCCAGCAGTTACCTGCGTAGCGATCAGCCCCAGCATTTT. It yields the protein CASSYLRSDQPQHF.

This clonotype was counted between two and nine times. The V gene is TRBV2, the J gene TRBJ2-2, with D perhaps TRBD2 (5 bases). The CDR3 length is 14 residues. CDR1 SNHLY and CDR2 FYNNEI come from the germline V gene. Deletions cut 6 bases from V and 3 bases from J, with 11 bases between. The CDR3 coding sequence is TGTGCCAGCAGCCAAATCGGGGACACCGGGGAGCTGTTTTTT. Translating gives CASSQIGDTGELFF.

The chain has TRBV2 and TRBJ2-5; 12 positions match TRBD2. The V segment lost 6 bases and the J segment 3 bases; nucleotides outside the gene matches: 11. Germline CDR1 reads SNHLY; CDR2 reads FYNNEI. This CDR3 is 17 amino acids long. The CDR3 DNA reads TGTGCCAGCAGCTCCATTCTAGCGGGAGGGCCTAAAGAGACCCAGTACTTC. Its translation: CASSSILAGGPKETQYF.

This clonotype was observed many times. V usage is TRBV7-2 and J usage is TRBJ2-7; 8 nucleotides match TRBD1. In germline, CDR1 is SGHTA, CDR2 FQGNSA. V shed 1 base, J shed 2 bases, and the junction held 4 bases outside the gene matches. The CDR3 contains 15 residues. CDR3: CASSLVGGQAYEQYF. Written as DNA, the CDR3 is TGTGCCAGCAGCTTAGTCGGGGGACAGGCCTACGAGCAGTACTTC.

This clonotype came up a few times. V usage is TRBV6-4 and J usage is TRBJ2-2; D unresolved. The CDR3 contains 14 residues. CDR1 is MRHNA, CDR2 SNTAGT, per germline. Trimming took 5 bases from V and 0 from J, leaving 7 bases between them. CDR3 nucleotide sequence: TGTGCCAGCAGTAGCAGCGCGAACACCGGGGAGCTGTTTTTT. Protein sequence: CASSSSANTGELFF.

A few counts support this clonotype. The V and J genes are TRBV9 and TRBJ2-2, with 9 bases matching TRBD2. After removal of 6 bases from V and 4 bases from J, the junction contained 13 bases not matched to a gene. Germline-derived CDR1 and CDR2 are SGDLS and YYNGEE. The CDR3 runs 17 residues. CDR3 in amino acids: CASTPGVAGAGTGELFF. CDR3 bases: TGTGCCAGCACCCCCGGGGTAGCGGGAGCGGGCACCGGGGAGCTGTTTTTT.

This chain connects TRBV4-3 to TRBJ1-4, with D possibly matching TRBD1 (6 bases). Germline CDR1 LGHNA, CDR2 YSLEER. V gave up 3 bases and J gave up 6 bases, with 17 bases separating them. This CDR3 region has 16 residues. The CDR3 sequence is CASSQMGSGVDEKLFF. The CDR3 coding sequence is TGCGCCAGCAGCCAGATGGGGTCAGGGGTGGATGAAAAACTGTTTTTT.

This clonotype has a count of ten or more. The genes are TRBV11-2 and TRBJ2-7; no clear D. Trimming shortened V by 5 bases and J by 7 bases, and 9 bases separated the two germline ends. The V gene's germline CDR1 is SGHAT and CDR2 FQNNGV. This CDR3 is 11 amino acids long. Written as DNA, the CDR3 is TGTGCCAGCAGCCCACCGGGTGAGCAGTACTTC. This translates into CASSPPGEQYF.

This clonotype was found a few times. The rearrangement links TRBV14 to TRBJ1-1; D perhaps matches TRBD1 (5 bases). The V gene lost 2 bases and the J gene lost 0 bases, with 13 bases spanning the gap. CDR1 is SGHDN and CDR2 is FVKESK in the germline V gene. This CDR3 has 16 amino acids. The CDR3 sequence is CASSQPGHIMNTEAFF. The CDR3 nucleotides are TGTGCCAGCAGCCAACCCGGACATATTATGAACACTGAAGCTTTCTTT. Full variable domain (rest looked up from reference TRBV14 and TRBJ1-1): EAGVTQFPSHSVIEKGQTVTLRCDPISGHDNLYWYRRVMGKEIKFLLHFVKESKQDESGMPNNRFLAERTGGTYSTLKVQPAELEDSGVYFCASSQPGHIMNTEAFFGQGTRLTVV.

J is TRBJ2-7 and V is TRBV14; 10 nucleotides match TRBD1. Germline assignment: CDR1 SGHDN and CDR2 FVKESK. The junction had 7 bases not matched to a gene; V was cut back by 1 base and J by 7 bases. This CDR3 is 15 amino acids long. The CDR3: CASSQVFRDRGEQYF. For the CDR3, the DNA is TGTGCCAGCAGCCAAGTTTTCCGGGACAGGGGTGAGCAGTACTTC.

Many counts were recorded for this clonotype. This chain joins TRBV11-3 and TRBJ2-2, with a possible D match to TRBD1 (5 bases). Germline CDR1 and CDR2: SGHNT and YENEEA. The CDR3 totals 15 residues. Trimming left V 4 bases short and J 4 bases short, with 13 bases between. CDR3 sequence: CASSSRTSLTGELFF. The CDR3 nucleotides read TGTGCCAGCAGCTCACGGACATCTCTCACCGGGGAGCTGTTTTTT.

This clonotype was counted between two and nine times. The chain is built from TRBV7-9 and TRBJ2-7, with 9 bases fitting TRBD1. This CDR3 is 17 amino acids long. Looked up from germline, CDR1 is SEHNR and CDR2 is FQNEAQ (reference sequence). Trimming cost V 1 base and J 1 base; bases outside gene matches: 8. The CDR3 spells CASSLDGQGRSSYEQYF. CDR3 bases: TGTGCCAGCAGCTTAGATGGACAGGGGAGGTCTTCCTACGAGCAGTACTTC.

The V call is TRBV7-9, the J call TRBJ2-4, with a possible D match to TRBD1 (6 bases). The CDR3 totals 12 residues. Trimming shortened V by 6 bases and J by 8 bases, and 11 bases separated the two germline ends. CDR1 and CDR2 (germline): SEHNR, FQNEAQ (reference sequence). In DNA form, the CDR3 reads TGTGCCAGCAGGACAGAGGGGGACATTCAGTACTTC. Translating it yields CASRTEGDIQYF.

Remarks on this clonotype: This may be a read error, as it is one base from a much larger clone. The chain uses TRBV12-3 or TRBV12-4 and TRBJ2-7; D may match TRBD1 or TRBD2 (5 bases each). V lost 5 bases to trimming and J lost 9 bases, with 20 bases between them. The CDR3 is made up of 14 amino acids. The chain's CDR3 is CASSPGTNYPAQYF. The CDR3 region has the DNA TGTGCCAGCAGTCCCGGGACCAACTATCCCGCGCAGTACTTC.

This clonotype was counted between two and nine times. The rearrangement uses TRBV6-6 and TRBJ1-5; possible D gene TRBD1, 6 bases. This CDR3 is built from 17 residues. The germline CDR1 and CDR2 sequences are MNHNY and SVGAGI (reference sequence). Trimming pared 0 bases from V and 2 bases from J, leaving 14 bases between. CDR3 bases: TGTGCCAGCAGTTACTCGCACAGGGCAATGGGCAATCAGCCCCAGCATTTT. This translates into CASSYSHRAMGNQPQHF.

This clonotype was counted at least ten times. This sequence joins TRBV5-5 and TRBJ1-1; D not resolved. Germline assignment: CDR1 SGHKS and CDR2 YYEKEE (reference sequence). The V gene lost 1 base and the J gene lost 3 bases, with 7 bases spanning the gap. The CDR3 runs to 13 residues. CDR3 nucleotide sequence: TGTGCCAGCAGCTTGTTTATGGACACTGAAGCTTTCTTT. Amino acids: CASSLFMDTEAFF.

This clonotype was seen ten or more times. The CDR3 DNA is TGCGCCAGCGGCGGAGGGGGACAGGGGGTTCCGAACACTGAAGCTTTCTTT. Translating gives CASGGGGQGVPNTEAFF. The genes are TRBV5-1 and TRBJ1-1; 11 nucleotides line up with TRBD1. CDR1 is SGHRS and CDR2 is YFSETQ in the germline V gene. This CDR3 has 17 amino acids. With V trimmed by 7 bases and J by 1 base, 12 bases remained unmatched.

This clonotype was seen at least ten times. This sequence joins TRBV7-9 and TRBJ1-1, with D possibly being TRBD1 (5 bases). The V end was cut by 4 bases, the J end by 0 bases, with 9 bases between. CDR1 is SEHNR and CDR2 is FQNEAQ in the germline V gene (reference sequence). The CDR3 has 14 residues. The CDR3 nucleotides are TGTGCCAGCAGCTACGGACACCTGAACACTGAAGCTTTCTTT. Its translation: CASSYGHLNTEAFF. Full variable domain (outside the CDR3, taken from reference TRBV7-9 and TRBJ1-1): DTGVSQNPRHKITKRGQNVTFRCDPISEHNRLYWYRQTLGQGPEFLTYFQNEAQLEKSRLLSDRFSAERPKGSFSTLEIQRTEQGDSAMYLCASSYGHLNTEAFFGQGTRLTVV.

The chain is built from TRBV10-3 and TRBJ1-1; 9 bases are a match to TRBD1. The CDR3 has 14 amino acids. Germline CDR1 and CDR2: ENHRY and SYGVKD. The V and J ends lost 10 bases and 4 bases, in that order; junction bases with no gene match: 10. CDR3 amino acids: CASRETGGSTEAFF. CDR3 sequence (DNA): TGTGCCAGCAGGGAGACAGGGGGTAGCACTGAAGCTTTCTTT.

In this sample, this clonotype turned up many times. The chain links TRBV4-3 to TRBJ1-6; D is unresolved. The CDR3 runs to 14 residues. Germline CDR1 is LGHNA and CDR2 is YSLEER. The germline V and J ends were trimmed by 0 bases and 8 bases, with 8 bases remaining between them. The DNA for the CDR3 is TGCGCCAGCAGCCAAGAGGGTGGCGATTCACCCCTCCACTTT. It codes for CASSQEGGDSPLHF.

The chain is built from TRBV7-8 and TRBJ1-1, with D perhaps matching TRBD1 (5 bases). The CDR3 has 18 residues. The V end lost 4 bases, the J end lost 7 bases, and 28 bases lay between the germline ends. The germline V gene has CDR1 SGHVS and CDR2 FQNEAQ. The CDR3: CASSSASGGVTKDHEAFF. DNA of the CDR3: TGTGCCAGCAGCTCCGCTAGCGGGGGGGTTACGAAGGACCATGAAGCTTTCTTT.

This chain uses TRBV15 with TRBJ1-6; no firm D call. Germline CDR1 is LNHNV and CDR2 is YYDKDF (reference sequence). The V end was cut by 8 bases, the J end by 10 bases, with 12 bases between. The CDR3 is 12 residues long. The CDR3 here is CATAGVGSPLHF. CDR3 DNA sequence: TGTGCCACCGCCGGGGTTGGCTCACCCCTCCACTTT. Together with reference TRBV15 and TRBJ1-6, the CDR3 gives the full variable domain: DAMVIQNPRYQVTQFGKPVTLSCSQTLNHNVMYWYQQKSSQAPKLLFHYYDKDFNNEADTPDNFQSRRPNTSFCFLDIRSPGLGDTAMYLCATAGVGSPLHFGNGTRLTVT.

This clonotype has just a few counts. The rearrangement joins TRBV12-3 or TRBV12-4 to TRBJ2-5, with D perhaps matching TRBD1 (6 bases). The CDR3 is made up of 14 amino acids. V shed 1 base and J shed 4 bases, with 10 bases lying between them. The DNA of the CDR3 is TGTGCCAGCAGTTTAGGGTCAGGGGCAGAGACCCAGTACTTC. Translating gives CASSLGSGAETQYF.

Worth noting for this clonotype: With a much larger clone just one base away, this may be a read error. The rearrangement uses TRBV24-1 and TRBJ2-7; D is uncertain. Germline CDR1 KGHDR, CDR2 SFDVKD. This CDR3 spans 14 amino acids. With 6 bases removed from V and 5 bases from J, the gap between germline ends came to 16 bases. The CDR3 loop reads CATSFLRTAHEQYF. CDR3 DNA: TGTGCCACCAGTTTCTTAAGGACGGCCCACGAGCAGTACTTC.